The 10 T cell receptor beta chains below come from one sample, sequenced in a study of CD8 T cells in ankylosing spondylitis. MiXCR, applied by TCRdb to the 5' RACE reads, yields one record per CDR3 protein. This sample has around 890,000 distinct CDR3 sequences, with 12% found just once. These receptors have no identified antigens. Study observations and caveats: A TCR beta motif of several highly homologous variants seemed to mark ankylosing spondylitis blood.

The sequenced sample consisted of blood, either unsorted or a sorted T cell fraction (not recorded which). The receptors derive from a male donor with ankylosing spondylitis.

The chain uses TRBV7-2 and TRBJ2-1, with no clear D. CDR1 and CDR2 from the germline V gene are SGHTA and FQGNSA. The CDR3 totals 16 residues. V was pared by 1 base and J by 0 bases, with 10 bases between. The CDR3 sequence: CASSLGGSVSYNEQFF. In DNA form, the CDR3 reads TGTGCCAGCAGCTTAGGAGGCAGCGTCTCCTACAATGAGCAGTTCTTC.

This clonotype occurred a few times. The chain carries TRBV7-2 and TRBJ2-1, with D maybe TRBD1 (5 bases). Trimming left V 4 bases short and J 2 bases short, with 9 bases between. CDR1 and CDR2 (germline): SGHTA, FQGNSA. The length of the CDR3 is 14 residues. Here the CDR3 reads CASSYQQAYNEQFF. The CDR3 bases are TGTGCCAGCAGCTACCAACAGGCCTACAATGAGCAGTTCTTC.

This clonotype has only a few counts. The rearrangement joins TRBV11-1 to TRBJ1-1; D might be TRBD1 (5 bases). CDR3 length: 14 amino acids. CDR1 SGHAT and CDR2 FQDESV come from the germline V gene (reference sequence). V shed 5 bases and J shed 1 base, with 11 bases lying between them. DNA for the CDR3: TGTGCCAGCAGCCCGGGACCGAAGAACACTGAAGCTTTCTTT. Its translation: CASSPGPKNTEAFF.

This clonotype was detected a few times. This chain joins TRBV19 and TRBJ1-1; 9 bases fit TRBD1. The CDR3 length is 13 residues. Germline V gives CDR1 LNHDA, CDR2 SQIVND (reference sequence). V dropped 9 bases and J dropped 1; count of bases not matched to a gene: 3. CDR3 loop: CASRDRENTEAFF. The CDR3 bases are TGTGCCAGCCGGGACAGGGAGAACACTGAAGCTTTCTTT. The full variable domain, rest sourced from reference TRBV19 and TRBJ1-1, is DGGITQSPKYLFRKEGQNVTLSCEQNLNHDAMYWYRQDPGQGLRLIYYSQIVNDFQKGDIAEGYSVSREKKESFPLTVTSAQKNPTAFYLCASRDRENTEAFFGQGTRLTVV.

The CDR3 loop is CASSFRDTITDTQYF. The CDR3 DNA is TGCGCCAGCAGCTTTAGGGACACCATCACAGATACGCAGTATTTT. The J gene is TRBJ2-3, the V gene TRBV5-1; D is possibly TRBD1 (6 bases). CDR1 SGHRS and CDR2 YFSETQ come from the germline V gene. This CDR3 contains 15 residues. V lost 2 bases and J 2 bases, leaving 12 bases between the germline ends. The entire variable domain, with the rest obtained from reference TRBV5-1 and TRBJ2-3, is as follows: KAGVTQTPRYLIKTRGQQVTLSCSPISGHRSVSWYQQTPGQGLQFLFEYFSETQRNKGNFPGRFSGRQFSNSRSEMNVSTLELGDSALYLCASSFRDTITDTQYFGPGTRLTVL.

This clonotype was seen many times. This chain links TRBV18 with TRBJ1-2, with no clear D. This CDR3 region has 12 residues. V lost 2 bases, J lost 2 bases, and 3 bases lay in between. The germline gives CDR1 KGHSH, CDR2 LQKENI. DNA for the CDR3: TGTGCCAGCTCACCAGGGAACTATGGCTACACCTTC. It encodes CASSPGNYGYTF. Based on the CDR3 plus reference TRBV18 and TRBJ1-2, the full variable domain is NAGVMQNPRHLVRRRGQEARLRCSPMKGHSHVYWYRQLPEEGLKFMVYLQKENIIDESGMPKERFSAEFPKEGPSILRIQQVVRGDSAAYFCASSPGNYGYTFGSGTRLTVV.

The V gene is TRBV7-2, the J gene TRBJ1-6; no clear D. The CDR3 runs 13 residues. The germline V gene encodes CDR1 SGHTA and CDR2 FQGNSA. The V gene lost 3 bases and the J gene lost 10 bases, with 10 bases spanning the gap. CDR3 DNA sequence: TGTGCCAGCAGCTTTAATTTTCAATCACCCCTCCACTTT. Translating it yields CASSFNFQSPLHF.

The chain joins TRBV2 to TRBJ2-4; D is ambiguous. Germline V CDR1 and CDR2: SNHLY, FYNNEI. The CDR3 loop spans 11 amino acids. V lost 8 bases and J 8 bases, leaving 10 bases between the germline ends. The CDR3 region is CASAAADIQYF. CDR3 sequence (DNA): TGTGCCAGCGCTGCCGCGGACATTCAGTACTTC.

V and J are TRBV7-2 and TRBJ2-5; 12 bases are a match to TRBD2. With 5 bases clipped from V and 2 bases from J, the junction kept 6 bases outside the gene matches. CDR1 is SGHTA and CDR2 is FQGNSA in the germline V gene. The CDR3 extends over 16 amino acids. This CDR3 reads CASSRSSGRGQETQYF. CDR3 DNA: TGTGCCAGCAGCCGGTCTAGCGGGAGGGGACAAGAGACCCAGTACTTC.

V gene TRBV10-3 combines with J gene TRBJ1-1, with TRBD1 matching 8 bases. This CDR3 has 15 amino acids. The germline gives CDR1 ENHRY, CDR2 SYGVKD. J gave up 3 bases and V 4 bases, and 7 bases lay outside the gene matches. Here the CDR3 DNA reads TGTGCCATCAGTGGGCAGGGGGCAAGTTACACTGAAGCTTTCTTT. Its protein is CAISGQGASYTEAFF.